This T cell receptor (beta chain) was sequenced for a study of blood T cell repertoires in COVID-19. Which cohort a participant joined came from the clinical history participants gave. The CDR3 length is 14 residues. V lost 4 bases and J lost 10, with 19 bases in between. CDR1 MDHEN and CDR2 SYDVKM come from the germline V gene. Sequencing was performed with immunoSEQ multiplex PCR; in TCRdb, only in-frame clones are kept and a portion is missing. The sample shows over 150,000 clones, around 82% of them seen only once. This chain joins TRBV28 and TRBJ1-1; D might be TRBD1 (6 bases). The sample comprised PBMCs or T cells enriched from blood (not recorded which). The TCR was taken from a man between 40 and 49 years old who had recovered from COVID-19. CDR3: CASSWTARAVGAFF. The DNA for the CDR3 is TGTGCCAGCAGTTGGACAGCACGGGCGGTAGGAGCTTTCTTT.